This record covers a single T cell receptor (beta chain). Sequencing was performed with immunoSEQ multiplex PCR; in TCRdb, only in-frame clones are kept and a portion is missing. The table has approximately 330,000 clones, approximately 90% seen once; the top ten hold roughly 8.9%. This record comes from a study of blood T cell repertoires in COVID-19. Study in general: Sites across the United States, Italy and Spain contributed samples from acute and convalescent COVID-19. The analysed material was cDNA or gDNA that came from T cells, B-cell-depleted T cells, or PBMCs.

The CDR3 has 13 residues. Germline CDR1 and CDR2: MNHEY and SVGEGT. V lost 0 bases to trimming and J lost 6 bases, with 6 bases between them. It was during active infection that Seattle patients were enrolled and then longitudinally followed. The V gene is TRBV6-2 or TRBV6-3, the J gene TRBJ1-5; no clear D gene. The sample consisted of peripheral blood. This receptor was identified in a man aged 30 to 39 with COVID-19, enrolled during active disease. The CDR3 region has the DNA TGTGCCAGCAGTTACTCGCGGGGTCAGCCCCAGCATTTT. The encoded protein is CASSYSRGQPQHF.